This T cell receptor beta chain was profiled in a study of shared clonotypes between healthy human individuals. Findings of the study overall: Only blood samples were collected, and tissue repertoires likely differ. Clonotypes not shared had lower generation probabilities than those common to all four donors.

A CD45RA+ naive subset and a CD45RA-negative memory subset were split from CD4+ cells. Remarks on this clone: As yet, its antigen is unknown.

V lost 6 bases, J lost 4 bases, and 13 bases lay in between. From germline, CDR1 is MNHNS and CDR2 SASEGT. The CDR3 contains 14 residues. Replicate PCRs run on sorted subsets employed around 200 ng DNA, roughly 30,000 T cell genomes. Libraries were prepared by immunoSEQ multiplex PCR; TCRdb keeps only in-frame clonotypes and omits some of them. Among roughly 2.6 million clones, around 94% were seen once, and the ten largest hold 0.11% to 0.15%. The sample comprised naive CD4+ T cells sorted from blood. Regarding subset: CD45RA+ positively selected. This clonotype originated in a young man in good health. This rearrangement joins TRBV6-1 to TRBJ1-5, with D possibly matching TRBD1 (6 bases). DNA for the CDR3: TGTGCCAGCAGGGGGGGGCAGTTAAATCAGCCCCAGCATTTT. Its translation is CASRGGQLNQPQHF.